The entry that follows covers one T cell receptor (beta chain) sequence. This specimen belongs to a study of blood T cell repertoires in COVID-19. In the study overall: There were acute and convalescent COVID-19 samples, and they came from the United States, Italy and Spain. T cells, B-cell-depleted T cells, or PBMCs supplied cDNA or gDNA.

Authors' data handling: Researchers report that nucleated cell counts were estimated from reference gene primer amplification. Only in-frame clones appear in the TCRdb table, and some are missing; sequencing was by immunoSEQ multiplex PCR. V and J calls and clone size are those listed in that table; D and trimming were worked out from the DNA. The data show over 70,000 clones, roughly 82% seen once. Germline-derived CDR1 and CDR2 are SNHLY and FYNNEI. V lost 3 bases, J lost 3 bases, and 7 bases stayed unmatched. This CDR3 has 15 residues. The chain has TRBV2 and TRBJ2-7; 8 nucleotides align to TRBD2. The sequence came from a man aged 60 to 75 with acute or convalescent COVID-19. Input material: peripheral blood. CDR3 sequence: CASSDIGGAGYEQYF. The CDR3 nucleotides are TGTGCCAGCAGTGATATCGGGGGGGCAGGCTACGAGCAGTACTTC.